This paragraph covers one T cell receptor beta chain sequence. Antigen: not known. Treatment of patients with chemo-refractory metastatic non-small-cell lung cancer consisted of focal radiation plus CTLA-4 blockade with ipilimumab. The data were obtained in a study of radiotherapy plus CTLA-4 blockade in lung cancer. In the study overall: Objective responses emerged in 15% to 20% of patients, and around 31% attained disease control. General study points: Interferon-beta, together with early blood T cell clone dynamics, reportedly best predicted response.

The table came from immunoSEQ multiplex PCR; TCRdb's copy has only in-frame clones and leaves some out. The data contain about 98,000 clones, 82% of them seen just once; the ten biggest clones take up 3% to 3.5%. CDR3 size: 14 residues. V lost 7 bases and J 0 bases, leaving 13 bases between the germline ends. Per the germline V gene, CDR1 is MNHNS and CDR2 is SASEGT. The chain uses TRBV6-1 and TRBJ2-7; TRBD2 might be the D (5 bases). The TCR was taken from a human donor with non-small cell lung cancer who had a partial response to radiotherapy plus ipilimumab. The sample was peripheral blood, taken from a patient treated with radiotherapy plus ipilimumab. CDR3 amino acids: CASTLGLTSYEQYF. CDR3 DNA: TGTGCCAGCACCCTTGGACTGACCTCCTACGAGCAGTACTTC.